This T cell receptor (beta chain) derives from a study of blood T cell repertoires in COVID-19. Study summary: Whether acute or convalescent, the COVID-19 samples came from the United States, Italy and Spain. In each case, the material was cDNA or gDNA derived from T cells, B-cell-depleted T cells, or PBMCs.

Method: immunoSEQ multiplex PCR; TCRdb's copy keeps in-frame clones and lacks some. The sample records 250,000 to 350,000 clones, more than 75% being singletons. The junction had 2 bases not matched to a gene; V was cut back by 5 bases and J by 4 bases. Germline lookup yields CDR1 LGHDT and CDR2 YNNKEL (reference sequence). CDR3 length: 13 amino acids. What was sequenced was PBMCs or T cells enriched from blood (not recorded which). The chain carries TRBV3-1 (or the pseudogene TRBV3-2) and TRBJ2-3, with 8 positions matching TRBD1. The origin of this receptor is a woman in her twenties or thirties who had recovered from COVID-19. This CDR3 reads CASSLQGADTQYF. The CDR3 bases are TGTGCCAGCAGCTTACAGGGGGCAGATACGCAGTATTTT.